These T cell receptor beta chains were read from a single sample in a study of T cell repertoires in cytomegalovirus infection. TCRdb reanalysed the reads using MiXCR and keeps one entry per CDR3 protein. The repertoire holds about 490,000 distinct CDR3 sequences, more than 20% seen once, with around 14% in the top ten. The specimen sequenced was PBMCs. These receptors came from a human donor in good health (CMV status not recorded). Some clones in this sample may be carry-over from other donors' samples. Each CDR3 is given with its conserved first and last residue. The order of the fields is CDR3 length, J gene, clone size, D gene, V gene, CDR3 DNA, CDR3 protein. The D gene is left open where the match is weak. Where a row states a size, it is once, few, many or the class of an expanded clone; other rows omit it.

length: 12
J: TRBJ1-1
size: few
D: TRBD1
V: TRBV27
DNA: TGTGCCAGCAGTTTTAAAGGGGGCGAAGCTTTCTTT
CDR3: CASSFKGGEAFF

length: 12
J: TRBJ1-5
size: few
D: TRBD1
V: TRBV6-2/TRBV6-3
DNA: TGTGCCAGCAGTCGGACAGGTCAGCCCCAGCATTTT
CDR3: CASSRTGQPQHF

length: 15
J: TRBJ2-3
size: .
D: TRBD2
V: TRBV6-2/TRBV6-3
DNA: TGTGCCAGCAGTTATCTAGCGGATCCCACAGATACGCAGTATTTT
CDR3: CASSYLADPTDTQYF

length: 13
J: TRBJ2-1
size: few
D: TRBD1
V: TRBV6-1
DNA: TGTGCCAGCAATCCCTCGAGGACAGGAGGGCAGTTCTTC
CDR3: CASNPSRTGGQFF

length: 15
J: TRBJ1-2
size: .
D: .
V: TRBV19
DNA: TGTGCCAGTAGTCCAACGACAGGCACTAACTATGTCTACACCTTC
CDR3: CASSPTTGTNYVYTF

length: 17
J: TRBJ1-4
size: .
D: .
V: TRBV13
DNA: TGTGCCAGCAGCTTAGTAGGGGCCGGGACGGTGGTTGAAAAACTGTTTTTT
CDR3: CASSLVGAGTVVEKLFF

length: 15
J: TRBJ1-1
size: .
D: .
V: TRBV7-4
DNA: TGTGCCAGCAGCTATATCAGGGGAGGGAACACTGAAGCTTTCTTT
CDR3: CASSYIRGGNTEAFF

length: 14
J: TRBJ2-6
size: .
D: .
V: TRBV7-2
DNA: TGTGCCAGCACCGACAGCTCTGGGGCCAACGTCCTGACTTTC
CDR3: CASTDSSGANVLTF

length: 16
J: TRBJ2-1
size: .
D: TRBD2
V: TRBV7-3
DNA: TGTGCCAGCAGCCCCCGGGGCGGGAGCTCCTACAATGAGCAGTTCTTC
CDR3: CASSPRGGSSYNEQFF

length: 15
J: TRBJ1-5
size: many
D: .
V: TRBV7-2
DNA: TGTGCCAGCAGCTTAGCGTTCAGGGCGGATCAGCCCCAGCATTTT
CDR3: CASSLAFRADQPQHF

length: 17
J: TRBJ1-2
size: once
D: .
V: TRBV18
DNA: TGTGCCAGCTCACCACGAGAGCTGGGGGGCCCGAACTATGGCTACACCTTC
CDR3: CASSPRELGGPNYGYTF

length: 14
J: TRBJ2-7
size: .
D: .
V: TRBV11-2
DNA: TGTGCCAGCAGCTCAACCGGAGCCCCAGGCGAGCAGTACTTC
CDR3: CASSSTGAPGEQYF

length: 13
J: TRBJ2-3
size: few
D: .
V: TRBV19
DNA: TGTGCCAGTAGTGACGTGGGAGCAGATACGCAGTATTTT
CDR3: CASSDVGADTQYF

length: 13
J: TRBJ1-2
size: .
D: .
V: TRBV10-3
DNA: TGTGCCATCAGGCCTACAGGGAGTGCTGGCTACACCTTC
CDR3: CAIRPTGSAGYTF

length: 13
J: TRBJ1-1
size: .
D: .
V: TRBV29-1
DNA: TGCAGCGTTGTTCACAGGCTGAACACTGAAGCTTTCTTT
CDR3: CSVVHRLNTEAFF

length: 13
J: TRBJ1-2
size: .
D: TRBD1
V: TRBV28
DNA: TGTGCCAGCAGTCCGTACAGGGGACGTGGCTACACCTTC
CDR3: CASSPYRGRGYTF

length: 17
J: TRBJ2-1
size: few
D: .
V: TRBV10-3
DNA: TGTGCCATCAGTGAGTCTGCGGAAGCGGGCAAGACGACGCGGCAGTTCTTC
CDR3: CAISESAEAGKTTRQFF

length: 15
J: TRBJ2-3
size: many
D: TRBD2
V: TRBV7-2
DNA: TGTGCCAGCAGCTCTAGCGGGAGTCTCACAGATACGCAGTATTTT
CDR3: CASSSSGSLTDTQYF

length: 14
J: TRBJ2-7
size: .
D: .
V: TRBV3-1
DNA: TGTGCCAGCAGCCCCTCACCGGCTAGCGACGAGCAGTACTTC
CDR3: CASSPSPASDEQYF

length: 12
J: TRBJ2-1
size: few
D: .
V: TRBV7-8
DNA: TGTGCCAGCAGACAAGACTTTAATGAGCAGTTCTTC
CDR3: CASRQDFNEQFF

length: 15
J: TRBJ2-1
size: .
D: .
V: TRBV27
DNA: TGTGCCAGCAGTTATGACGGGACCCATTACAATGAGCAGTTCTTC
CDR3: CASSYDGTHYNEQFF

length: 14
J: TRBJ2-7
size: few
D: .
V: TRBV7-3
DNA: TGTGCCAGCAGCTTAGAACTAGGCACGACCGAGCAGTACTTC
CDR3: CASSLELGTTEQYF

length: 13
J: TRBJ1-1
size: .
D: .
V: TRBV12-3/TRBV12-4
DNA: TGTGCCAGCAGGGTGACAGAGAACACTGAAGCTTTCTTT
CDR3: CASRVTENTEAFF

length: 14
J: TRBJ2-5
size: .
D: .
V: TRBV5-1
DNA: TGCGCCAGCAGCGTAACCGGGAAACAAGAGACCCAGTACTTC
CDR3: CASSVTGKQETQYF

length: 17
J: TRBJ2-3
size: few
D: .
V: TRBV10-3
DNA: TGTGCCATCAGTGAGTCGGACTTGATCGGGAGTGGAGATACGCAGTATTTT
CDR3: CAISESDLIGSGDTQYF

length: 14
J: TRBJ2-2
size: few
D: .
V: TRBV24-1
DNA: TGTGCCACCAGTGAGATGAGGAACACCGGGGAGCTGTTTTTT
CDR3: CATSEMRNTGELFF

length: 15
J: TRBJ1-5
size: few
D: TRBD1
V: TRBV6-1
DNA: TGTGCCAGCAGGCCTGATGGACAGGGTAGGCAGCCCCAGCATTTT
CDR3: CASRPDGQGRQPQHF

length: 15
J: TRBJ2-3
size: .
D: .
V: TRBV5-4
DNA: TGTGCCAGCAGCCCGACTACTCGAAGCACAGATACGCAGTATTTT
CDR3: CASSPTTRSTDTQYF

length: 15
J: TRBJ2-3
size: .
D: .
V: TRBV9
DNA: TGTGCCAGCAGCGTAGTGTCCGGGACTGGCGATACGCAGTATTTT
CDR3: CASSVVSGTGDTQYF

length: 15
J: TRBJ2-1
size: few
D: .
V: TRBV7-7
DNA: TGTGCCAGCAGCCGTCGATTGAGCGACTACAATGAGCAGTTCTTC
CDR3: CASSRRLSDYNEQFF

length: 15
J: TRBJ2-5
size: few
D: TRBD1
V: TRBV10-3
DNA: TGTGCCATCAGTGATCCTACGACAGGGAAAGAGACCCAGTACTTC
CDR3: CAISDPTTGKETQYF

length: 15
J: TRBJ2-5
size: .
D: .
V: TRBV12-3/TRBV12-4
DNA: TGTGCCAGCAGTTCCCTGGAGGGGGTTAAAGAGACCCAGTACTTC
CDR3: CASSSLEGVKETQYF

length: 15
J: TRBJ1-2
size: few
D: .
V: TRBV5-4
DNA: TGTGCCAGCAGCTTGGCGTCAGTCCCACTATATGGCTACACCTTC
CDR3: CASSLASVPLYGYTF

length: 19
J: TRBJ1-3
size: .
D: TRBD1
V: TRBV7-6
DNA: TGTGCCAGCAGCCGATACACGGCCGGGACAGGGGGCCCTGGAAACACCATATATTTT
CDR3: CASSRYTAGTGGPGNTIYF

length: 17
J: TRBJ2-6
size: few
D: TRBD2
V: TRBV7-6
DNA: TGTGCCAGCAGAAGACTAGCGGGATTCTCTGGGGCCAACGTCCTGACTTTC
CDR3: CASRRLAGFSGANVLTF

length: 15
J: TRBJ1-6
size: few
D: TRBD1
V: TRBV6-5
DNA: TGTGCCAGCAGTACCGGACAGGGGGCAGGTTCACCCCTCCACTTT
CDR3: CASSTGQGAGSPLHF

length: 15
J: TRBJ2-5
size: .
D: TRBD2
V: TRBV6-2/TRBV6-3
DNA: TGTGCCAGCAGTTACTCGAGAAGCGGGAGAGAGACCCAGTACTTC
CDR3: CASSYSRSGRETQYF

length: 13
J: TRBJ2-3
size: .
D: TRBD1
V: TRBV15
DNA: TGTGCCACATCACAGGGGCTCAAAGATACGCAGTATTTT
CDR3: CATSQGLKDTQYF

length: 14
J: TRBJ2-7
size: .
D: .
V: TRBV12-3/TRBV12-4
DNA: TGTGCCAGCAGTTTAGGGTCAGGGCACTACGAGCAGTACTTC
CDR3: CASSLGSGHYEQYF

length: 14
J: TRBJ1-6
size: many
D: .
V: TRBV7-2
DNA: TGTGCCAGCAGCTTAAAGACCTATAATTCACCCCTCCACTTT
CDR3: CASSLKTYNSPLHF

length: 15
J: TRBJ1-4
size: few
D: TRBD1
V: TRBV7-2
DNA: TGTGCCAGCAGCCGAAGTACAGGGGAAAGGGAAAAACTGTTTTTT
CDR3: CASSRSTGEREKLFF

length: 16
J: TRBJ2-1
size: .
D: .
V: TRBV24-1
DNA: TGTGCCACCAGTGACCGTAGGGGGGGCTCCTTGAATGAGCAGTTCTTC
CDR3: CATSDRRGGSLNEQFF

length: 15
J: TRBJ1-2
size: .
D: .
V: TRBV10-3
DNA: TGTGCCATACAATCAAAAGGAGGCCCAAACTATGGCTACACCTTC
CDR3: CAIQSKGGPNYGYTF

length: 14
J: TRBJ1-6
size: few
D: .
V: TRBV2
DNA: TGTGCCAGCAGTGTGAGGGCGGACAATTCACCCCTCCACTTT
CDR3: CASSVRADNSPLHF

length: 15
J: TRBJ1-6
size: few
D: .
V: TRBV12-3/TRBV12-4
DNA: TGTGCCAGCAGTCTAACGGGACCGGGACGGTCACCCCTCCACTTT
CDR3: CASSLTGPGRSPLHF